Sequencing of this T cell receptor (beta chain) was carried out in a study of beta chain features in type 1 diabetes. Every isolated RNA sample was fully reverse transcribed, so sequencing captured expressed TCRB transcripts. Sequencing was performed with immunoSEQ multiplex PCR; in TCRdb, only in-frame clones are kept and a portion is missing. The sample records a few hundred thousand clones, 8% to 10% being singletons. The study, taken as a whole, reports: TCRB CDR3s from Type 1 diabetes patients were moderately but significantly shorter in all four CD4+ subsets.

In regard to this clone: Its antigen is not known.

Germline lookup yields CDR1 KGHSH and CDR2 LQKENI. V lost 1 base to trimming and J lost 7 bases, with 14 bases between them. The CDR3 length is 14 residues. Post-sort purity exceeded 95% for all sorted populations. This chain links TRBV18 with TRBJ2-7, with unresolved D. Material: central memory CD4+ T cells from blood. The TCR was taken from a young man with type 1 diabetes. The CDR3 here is CASSPQEQRGEQYF. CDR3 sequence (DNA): TGTGCCAGCTCACCACAGGAACAAAGAGGTGAGCAGTACTTC.